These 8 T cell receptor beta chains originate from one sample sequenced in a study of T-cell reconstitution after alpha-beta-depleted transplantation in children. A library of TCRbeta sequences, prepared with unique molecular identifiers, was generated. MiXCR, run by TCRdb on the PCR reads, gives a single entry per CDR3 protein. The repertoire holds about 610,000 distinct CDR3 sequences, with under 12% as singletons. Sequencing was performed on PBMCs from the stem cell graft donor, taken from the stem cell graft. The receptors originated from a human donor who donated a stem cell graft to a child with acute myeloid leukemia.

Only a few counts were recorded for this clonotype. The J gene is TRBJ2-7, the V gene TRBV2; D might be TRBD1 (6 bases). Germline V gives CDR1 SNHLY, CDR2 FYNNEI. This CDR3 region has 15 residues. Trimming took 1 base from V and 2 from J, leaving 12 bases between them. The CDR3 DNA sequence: TGTGCCAGCAGTGAAGAGGGCAGGGGACCCTACGAGCAGTACTTC. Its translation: CASSEEGRGPYEQYF.

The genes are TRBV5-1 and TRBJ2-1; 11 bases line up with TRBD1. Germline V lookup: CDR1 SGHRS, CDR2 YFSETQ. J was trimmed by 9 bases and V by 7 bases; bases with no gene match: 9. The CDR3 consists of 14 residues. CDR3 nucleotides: TGCGCCAGCTCTAAAGGGACAGGGGGTCTTGAGCAGTTCTTC. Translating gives CASSKGTGGLEQFF.

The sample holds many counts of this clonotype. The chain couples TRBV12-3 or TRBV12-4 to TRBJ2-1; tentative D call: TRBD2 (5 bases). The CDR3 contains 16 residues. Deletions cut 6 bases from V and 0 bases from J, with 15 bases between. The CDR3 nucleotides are TGTGCCAGCAGCGGACTTCCCACCAGCTCCTACAATGAGCAGTTCTTC. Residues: CASSGLPTSSYNEQFF.

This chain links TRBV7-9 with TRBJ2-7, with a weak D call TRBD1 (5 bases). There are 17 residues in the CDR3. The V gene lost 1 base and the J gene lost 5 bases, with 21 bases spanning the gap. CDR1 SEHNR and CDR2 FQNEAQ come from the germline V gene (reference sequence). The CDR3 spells CASSLVRQGYRSHEQYF. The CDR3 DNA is TGTGCCAGCAGCTTAGTTCGGCAGGGATATCGTAGCCACGAGCAGTACTTC. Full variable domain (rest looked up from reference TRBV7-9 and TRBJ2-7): DTGVSQNPRHKITKRGQNVTFRCDPISEHNRLYWYRQTLGQGPEFLTYFQNEAQLEKSRLLSDRFSAERPKGSFSTLEIQRTEQGDSAMYLCASSLVRQGYRSHEQYFGPGTRLTVT.

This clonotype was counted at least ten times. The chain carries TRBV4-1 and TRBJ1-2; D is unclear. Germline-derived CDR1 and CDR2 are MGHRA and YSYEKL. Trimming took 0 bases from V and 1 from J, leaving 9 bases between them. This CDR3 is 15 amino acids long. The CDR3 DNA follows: TGCGCCAGCAGCCAAGATCCGGCAAGTAACTATGGCTACACCTTC. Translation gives CASSQDPASNYGYTF.

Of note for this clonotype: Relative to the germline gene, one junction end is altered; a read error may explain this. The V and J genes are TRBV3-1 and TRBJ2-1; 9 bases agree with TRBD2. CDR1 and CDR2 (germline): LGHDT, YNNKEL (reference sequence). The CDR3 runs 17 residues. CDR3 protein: CASCQSRSGGLYNEQFF. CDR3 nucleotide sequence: TGTGCCAGCTGCCAGAGCCGTAGCGGGGGCCTCTACAATGAGCAGTTCTTC.

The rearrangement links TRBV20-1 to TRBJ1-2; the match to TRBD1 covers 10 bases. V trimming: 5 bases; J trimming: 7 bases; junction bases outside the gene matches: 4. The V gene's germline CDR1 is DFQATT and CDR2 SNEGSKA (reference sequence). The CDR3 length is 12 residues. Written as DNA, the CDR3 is TGCAGTGCTCCTGGGACAGGGGTTGGCTACACCTTC. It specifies CSAPGTGVGYTF.

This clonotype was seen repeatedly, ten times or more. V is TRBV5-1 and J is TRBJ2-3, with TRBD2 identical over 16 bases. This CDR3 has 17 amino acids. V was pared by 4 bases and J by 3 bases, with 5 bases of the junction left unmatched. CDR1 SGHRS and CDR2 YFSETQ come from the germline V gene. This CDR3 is CASSGTSGRASTDTQYF. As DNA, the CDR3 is TGCGCCAGCAGCGGGACTAGCGGGAGGGCCAGTACAGATACGCAGTATTTT.